This T cell receptor (beta chain) came from a study of blood T cell repertoires in COVID-19 (dated by TCRdb to 2020 to 2022). Study-level background: Samples covering the acute and convalescent phases of COVID-19 were provided by collaborators in the United States, Italy and Spain. Subjects who had been exposed to COVID-19, were actively infected with it, or had recovered from it provided the deeply sampled blood TCRbeta repertoires that made up the dataset. The sample metadata nearly always contained a de-identified subject ID, COVID-19 status, age in years and sex. The material from the prospective study consisted of cDNA or gDNA derived from T cells, B-cell-depleted T cells, or PBMCs. Samples came from the ongoing ImmuneRACE study (first 160 participants) plus 1,254 subjects from 6 global collaborators. A freely available public database, intended as a resource for researchers studying the immune response to SARS-CoV-2, is where the repertoires were released. Where available, HLA class I and class II types were obtained from metadata supplied by the sample provider rather than from assay-based typing.

For this chain, trimming is 6 bases at the V end and 7 bases at the J end, and the number of junction bases without a gene match is 9. The germline V gene gives CDR1 as SNHLY and CDR2 as FYNNEI. Measured from the cysteine to the phenylalanine, the CDR3 is 15 residues long. Left in the record is the CDR3 DNA by itself, 45 bases read in frame from the first base. Findings and caveats that apply to the study as a whole: How much clinical and demographic metadata was included differed by source and by participant, and the metadata was provided uncurated.

Enrolling through a virtual design, the prospective study's participants ranged in age from about 18 to 89 years and lived across some 23 United States geographic areas. Cohort assignment in the prospective study relied on participant-reported clinical history from a screening survey and a study questionnaire. Recovered participants in ImmuneRACE Cohort 3 were defined by two consecutive negative NP/OP PCR tests, clearance by a healthcare professional, or resolution of symptoms. Mobile phlebotomists in the prospective study collected whole blood, serum and a nasopharyngeal or oropharyngeal swab from every participant. Additional blood draws and questionnaires over an approximately two-month period could optionally be provided by prospective study participants. Blood samples from the prospective study were shipped frozen or at room temperature prior to DNA extraction. TCRbeta CDR3 regions were amplified from genomic DNA by means of the immunoSEQ Assay, a bias-controlled multiplex PCR. In the source study's methods: Nucleated cell counts per sample were estimated from amplification of reference gene primers within the assay. To quantify the absolute abundance of each unique TCRbeta CDR3 rearrangement, sequence reads were collapsed and filtered. For each sample, productive Simpson clonality was calculated as the square root of Simpson's diversity index across productive rearrangements. TCRdb took this table from immuneACCESS and kept in-frame rearrangements with V and J called. Such tables lack part of the clones; where checked against another copy, unresolved V genes explain under half of the gap, and the rest is unexplained. That table furnishes V, J and clone size, whereas the DNA furnished D and trimming. In all, the sample holds around 280,000 clones, and around nine tenths of those were seen once. About 5.5% of the sample is in the top ten clones.

As concerns this clone: Its target antigen remains unknown. Base qualities are not provided; no much larger clone lies one nucleotide away.

The chain is encoded by TRBV2 joined to TRBJ1-5; TRBD1 fits 10 bases in the junction. The receptor was isolated from a woman aged 40-49 years who had recovered from COVID-19. Sequenced sample: PBMCs or T cells enriched from blood (not recorded which). The DNA sequence is as follows: TGTGCCAGCAGCCGCCAGGGACAGGGGATCCAGCCCCAGCATTTT. The translation is CASSRQGQGIQPQHF.